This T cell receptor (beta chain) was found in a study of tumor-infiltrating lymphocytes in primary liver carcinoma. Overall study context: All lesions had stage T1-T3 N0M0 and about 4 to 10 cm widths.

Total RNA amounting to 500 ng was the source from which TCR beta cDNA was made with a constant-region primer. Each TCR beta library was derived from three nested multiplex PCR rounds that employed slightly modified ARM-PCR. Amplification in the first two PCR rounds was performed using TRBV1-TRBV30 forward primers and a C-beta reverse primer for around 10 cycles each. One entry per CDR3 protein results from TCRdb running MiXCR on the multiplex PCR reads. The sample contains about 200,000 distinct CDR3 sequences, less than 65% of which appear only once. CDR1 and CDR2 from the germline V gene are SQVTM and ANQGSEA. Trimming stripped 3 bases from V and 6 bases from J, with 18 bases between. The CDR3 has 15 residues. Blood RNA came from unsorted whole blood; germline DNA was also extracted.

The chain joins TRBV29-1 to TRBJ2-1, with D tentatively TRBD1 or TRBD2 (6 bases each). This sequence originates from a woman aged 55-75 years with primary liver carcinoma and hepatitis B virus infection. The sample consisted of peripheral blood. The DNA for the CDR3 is TGCAGCGTTGACCCGGGACCCCGGGGGCCCAATGAGCAGTTCTTC. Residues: CSVDPGPRGPNEQFF.